This T cell receptor (beta chain) stems from a study of cytomegalovirus exposure and HLA in healthy donors. The PCR used 60 Vbeta and 13 Jbeta primers. Method: immunoSEQ multiplex PCR; TCRdb's copy keeps in-frame clones and lacks some. The ten top clones account for 15% to 17%, within a sample of 80,000 to 95,000 clones. Study-wide results and caveats: Testing in vitro showed a few CMV-associated chains specific for CMV antigens.

Concerning this clone itself: Its target is not known.

The CDR3 sequence is 14 residues long. The V gene end was trimmed by 5 bases and the J gene end by 4 bases; junction bases not matched to a gene: 5. The germline V gene has CDR1 SGHDT and CDR2 YYEEEE. This receptor was obtained from a man in his fifties in good health and CMV-seropositive. The chain carries TRBV5-6 and TRBJ1-2, with TRBD1 matching over 10 bases. Sequencing was carried out using PBMCs. CDR3 DNA: TGTGCCAGCAGGGGGACAGGGGCCAGCTATGGCTACACCTTC. It yields the protein CASRGTGASYGYTF.